The sequence of this T cell receptor beta chain was determined in a study of T cell responses to AZD1222 COVID-19 vaccine. Study-wide findings and caveats: Two doses of AZD1222 preceded a rise in Spike-specific TCR breadth and depth. Repertoires in all cases were sampled only once the peak T cell response had passed. Females outnumbered males among donors, who were mostly white British; clonal diversity was possibly underestimated. Targeting of unmutated variant regions was reportedly seen in nearly half of spike-specific TCRs.

The CDR3 contains 13 residues. V was clipped by 8 bases and J by 13 bases, with 18 bases between them. CDR1 and CDR2 (germline): MNHEY, SMNVEV (reference sequence). TCRdb's table, derived via immunoSEQ multiplex PCR, lists solely in-frame clones and lacks some. The table lists 150,000 to 200,000 clones, 80% to 95% of them singletons, with about 4.2% in the top ten. On this clone itself: Its target is not known.

The receptor comes from an adult in good health. Material: peripheral blood, obtained on day 0 of AZD1222 vaccination. The V call is TRBV27, the J call TRBJ1-6; tentatively, D is TRBD1 (5 bases). CDR3 in amino acids: CASAVPGGAPLHF. The DNA of the CDR3 is TGTGCCAGCGCGGTCCCAGGAGGGGCGCCCCTCCACTTT.